The clone carrying this T cell receptor (beta chain) was found once. One junction end does not reproduce the germline sequence, and a read error may be involved. The data originate from a study of tumor and adjacent non-tumor tissue in lung cancer. Study information: There were fewer than 15 adenocarcinoma, a couple of squamous cell carcinoma and 1 small cell lung cancer cases. Stage I to III disease affected 10 men and 4 or 5 women aged roughly 30 to 80.

The template was RNA from unsorted bulk tissue. Between August and November 2014, newly diagnosed, chemotherapy-naive lung cancer patients underwent thoracic surgery in China. TCRbeta libraries were built with three rounds of nested PCR, modified from ARM-PCR. TCRdb reprocessed the multiplex PCR reads via MiXCR and lists one record per CDR3 protein. This table holds some 200,000 distinct CDR3 sequences, less than 80% found once. The CDR3 loop spans 16 amino acids. This clonotype was obtained from a man aged 60 to 75 with non-small cell lung cancer. The specimen sequenced was lung tumor tissue. The genes are TRBV12-3 or TRBV12-4 and TRBJ2-3; weak D call: TRBD2 (7 bases). CDR3 loop: CASSLLAPGGTVTQYF. In DNA, the CDR3 is TGTGCCAGCAGTTTGCTAGCTCCGGGGGGCACAGTTACGCAGTATTTT.